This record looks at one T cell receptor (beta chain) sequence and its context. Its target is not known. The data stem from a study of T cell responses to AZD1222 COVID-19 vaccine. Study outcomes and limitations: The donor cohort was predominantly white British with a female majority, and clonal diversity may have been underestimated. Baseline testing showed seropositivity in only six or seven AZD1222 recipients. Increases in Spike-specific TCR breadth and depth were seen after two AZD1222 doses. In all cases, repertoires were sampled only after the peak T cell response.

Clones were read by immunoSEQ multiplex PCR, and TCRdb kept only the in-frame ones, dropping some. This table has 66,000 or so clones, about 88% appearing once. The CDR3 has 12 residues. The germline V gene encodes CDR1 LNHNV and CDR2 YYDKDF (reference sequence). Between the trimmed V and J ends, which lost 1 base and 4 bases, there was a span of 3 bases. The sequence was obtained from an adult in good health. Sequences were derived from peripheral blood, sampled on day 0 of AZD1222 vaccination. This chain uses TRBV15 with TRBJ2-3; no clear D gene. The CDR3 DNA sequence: TGTGCCACCAGCAGAGTGGCAGATACGCAGTATTTT. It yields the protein CATSRVADTQYF.